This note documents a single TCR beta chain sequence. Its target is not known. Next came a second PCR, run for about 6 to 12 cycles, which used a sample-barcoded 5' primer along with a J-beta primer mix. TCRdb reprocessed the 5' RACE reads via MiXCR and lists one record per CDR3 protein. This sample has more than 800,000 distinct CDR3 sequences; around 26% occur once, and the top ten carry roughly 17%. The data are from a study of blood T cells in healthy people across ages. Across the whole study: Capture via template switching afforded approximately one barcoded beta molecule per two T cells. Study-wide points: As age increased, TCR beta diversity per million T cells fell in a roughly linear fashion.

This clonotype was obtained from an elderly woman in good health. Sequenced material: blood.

The CDR3 nucleotides read TGCGCCAGCAGCCAAGAAATCCCCCGCGTGATCTCTGGAAACACCATATATTTT. Protein: CASSQEIPRVISGNTIYF. The gene calls are TRBV4-3 and TRBJ1-3, with D unresolved. The V end was cut by 0 bases, the J end by 0 bases, with 15 bases between. This CDR3 has 18 residues. Germline assignment: CDR1 LGHNA and CDR2 YSLEER.